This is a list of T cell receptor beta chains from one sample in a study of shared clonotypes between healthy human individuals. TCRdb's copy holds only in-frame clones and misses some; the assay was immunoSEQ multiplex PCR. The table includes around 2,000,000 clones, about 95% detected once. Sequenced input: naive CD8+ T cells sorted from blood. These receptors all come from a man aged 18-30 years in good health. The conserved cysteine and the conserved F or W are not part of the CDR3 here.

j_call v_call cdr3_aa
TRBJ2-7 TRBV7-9 ASSGDGNLNS
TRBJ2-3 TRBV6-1 ASSEQTSYTDTQY
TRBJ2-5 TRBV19 ASSIGTGRRETQY
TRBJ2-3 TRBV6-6 ASSYSRTSGTDTQY
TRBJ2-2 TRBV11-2 ASSPPGGELF
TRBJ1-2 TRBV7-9 ASSLASLIGTHNGYT
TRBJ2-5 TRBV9 ASSVASRGQETQY
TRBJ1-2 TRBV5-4 ASSYTTANYGYT
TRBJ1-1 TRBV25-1 ASSEPSENTEAF
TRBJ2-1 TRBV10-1 ASSGTVL
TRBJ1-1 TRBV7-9 ASSFPPGEYTEAF
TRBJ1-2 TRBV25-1 ASSETTGGKYGYT
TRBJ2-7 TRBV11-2 ASSDGTATTYEQY
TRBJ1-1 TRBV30 AWSSRENTEAF
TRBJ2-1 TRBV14 ASSQSFLGLDEQF
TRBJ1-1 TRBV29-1 SVRALNTEAF
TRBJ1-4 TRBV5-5 ASSLGGDEKLF
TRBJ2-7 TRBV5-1 ASSPRDRASYEQY
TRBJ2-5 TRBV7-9 ASSPTSSTQETQY
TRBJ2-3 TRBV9 ASSVVPGSDTQY
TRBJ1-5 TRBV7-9 ASSPVTGEEGNQPQH
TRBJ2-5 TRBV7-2 ASSFRPTITWGETQY
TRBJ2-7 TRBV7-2 ASSWRGESSYEQY
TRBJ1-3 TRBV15 ATSDLGALSGNTIY
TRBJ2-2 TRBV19 ASSMSLAGTGELF
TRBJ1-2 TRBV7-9 ASSTSGYRDPNYGYT
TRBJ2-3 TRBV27 ASSFAATPDTQY
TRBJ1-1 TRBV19 ASTEGSEAF
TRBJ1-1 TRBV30 AWSQYENTEAF
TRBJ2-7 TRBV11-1 ASSLAGTTYEQY
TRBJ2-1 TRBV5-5 ASSLDVSAEQF
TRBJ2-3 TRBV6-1 ASSEGGSDTQY
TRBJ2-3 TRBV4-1 ASSQVGGADTQY
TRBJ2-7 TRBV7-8 ASSLGYRYEQY
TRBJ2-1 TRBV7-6 ASSQWEAEYNEQF
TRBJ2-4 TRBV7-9 ASSFLGGENIQY
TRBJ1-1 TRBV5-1 ASSLGWNTEAF
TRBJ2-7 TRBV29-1 SAIVGEQY
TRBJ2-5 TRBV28 ASSFVGGQETQY
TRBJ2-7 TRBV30 AWRHTGIYEQY
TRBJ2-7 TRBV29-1 SVVWGGQYEQY
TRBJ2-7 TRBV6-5 ASSYRGREQY
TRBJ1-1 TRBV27 ASSRQGPNTEAF
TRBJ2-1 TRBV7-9 ASSPGQGDNEQF
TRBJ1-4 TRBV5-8 ASSFSTGTGIGEKLF
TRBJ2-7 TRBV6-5 ASSYGGNEQY
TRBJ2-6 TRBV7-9 ASSGEAPYIGANVLT
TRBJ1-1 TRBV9 ASSPRGDVGEAF
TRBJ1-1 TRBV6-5 ASTPGAGAEAF
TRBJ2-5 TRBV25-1 ASSEFGETQETQY
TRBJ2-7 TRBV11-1 ASSLTGTGSSYEQY
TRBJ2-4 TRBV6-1 ASSEVTELAKNIQY
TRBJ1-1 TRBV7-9 ASKLGTLREAF
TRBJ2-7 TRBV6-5 ASRSGMPYEQY
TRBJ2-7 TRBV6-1 ASRGPYSYEQY
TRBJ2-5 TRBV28 ASSRPLQETQY
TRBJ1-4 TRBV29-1 SVVGKTNEKLF